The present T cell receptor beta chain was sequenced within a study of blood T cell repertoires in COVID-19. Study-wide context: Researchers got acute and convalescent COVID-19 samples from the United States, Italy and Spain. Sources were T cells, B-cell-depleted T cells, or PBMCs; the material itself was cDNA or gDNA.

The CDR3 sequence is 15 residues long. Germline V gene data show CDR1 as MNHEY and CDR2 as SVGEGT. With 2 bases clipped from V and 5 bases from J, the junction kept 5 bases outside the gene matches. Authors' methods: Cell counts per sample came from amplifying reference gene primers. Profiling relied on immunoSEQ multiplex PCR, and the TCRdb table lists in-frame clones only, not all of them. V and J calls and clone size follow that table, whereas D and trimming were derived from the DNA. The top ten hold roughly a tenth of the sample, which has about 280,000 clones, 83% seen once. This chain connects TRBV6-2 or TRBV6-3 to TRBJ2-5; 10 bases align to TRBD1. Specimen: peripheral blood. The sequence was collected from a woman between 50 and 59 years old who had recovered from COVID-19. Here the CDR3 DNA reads TGTGCCAGCAGTTACGGGGACAGGGGATGGGAGACCCAGTACTTC. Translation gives CASSYGDRGWETQYF.